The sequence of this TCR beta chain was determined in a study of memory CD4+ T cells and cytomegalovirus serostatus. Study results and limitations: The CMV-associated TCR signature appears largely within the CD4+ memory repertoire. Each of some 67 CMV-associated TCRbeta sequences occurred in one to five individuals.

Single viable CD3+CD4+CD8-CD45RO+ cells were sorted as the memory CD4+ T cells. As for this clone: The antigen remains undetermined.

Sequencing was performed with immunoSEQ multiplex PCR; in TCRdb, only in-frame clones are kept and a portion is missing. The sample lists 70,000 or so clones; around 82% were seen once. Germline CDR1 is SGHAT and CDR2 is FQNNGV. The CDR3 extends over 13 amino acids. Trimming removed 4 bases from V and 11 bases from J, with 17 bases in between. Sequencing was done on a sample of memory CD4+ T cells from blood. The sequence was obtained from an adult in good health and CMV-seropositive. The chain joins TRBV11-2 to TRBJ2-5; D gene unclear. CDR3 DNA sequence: TGTGCCAGCAGCTCCCAATACGACGCTCCACAGTACTTC. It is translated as CASSSQYDAPQYF.